This T cell receptor (beta chain) derives from a study of T cells expressing NK-cell markers. Overall study results and limits: In a group of 5 or 6 donors, dominant NKG2C+ clonotypes represented roughly 1.0-8% of CD8+ T cells.

This CDR3 is 17 amino acids long. The germline gives CDR1 SGHRS, CDR2 YFSETQ. After re-calling the 5' RACE reads, TCRdb lists one entry per CDR3 protein, DNA absent. Recorded for this sample: some 460,000 distinct CDR3 sequences. About this clonotype: No antigen is known for it.

This chain joins TRBV5-1 and TRBJ2-1; TCRdb selects TRBD1, and the lack of DNA leaves this call unchecked. Sample: blood T cells: a sorted CD56 or NKG2C T cell subset, CD4+ or CD8+ T cells, or bulk PBMC T cells (not recorded which). This TCR was recovered from a woman between 45 and 65 years old in good health. CDR3 sequence reads: CASSFSFAGVGNNEQFF.